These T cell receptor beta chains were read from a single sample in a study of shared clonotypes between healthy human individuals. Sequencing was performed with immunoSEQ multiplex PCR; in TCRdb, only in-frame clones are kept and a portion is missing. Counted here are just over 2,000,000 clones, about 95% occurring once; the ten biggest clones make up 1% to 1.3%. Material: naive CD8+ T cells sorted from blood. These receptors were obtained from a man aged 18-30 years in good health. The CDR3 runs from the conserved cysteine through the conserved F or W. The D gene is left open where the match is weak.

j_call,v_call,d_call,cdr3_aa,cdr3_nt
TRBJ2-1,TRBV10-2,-,CASSEGQEGIYNEQFF,TGCGCCAGCAGTGAGGGACAGGAGGGTATTTACAATGAGCAGTTCTTC
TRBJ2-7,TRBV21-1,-,CASKGTGDPEQYF,TGTGCCAGCAAAGGGACAGGGGATCCCGAGCAGTACTTC
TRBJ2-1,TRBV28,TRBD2,CASNAGGLYNEQFF,TGTGCCAGCAACGCGGGGGGGCTCTACAATGAGCAGTTCTTC
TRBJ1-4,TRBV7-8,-,CASTSHVLPIEKLFF,TGTGCCAGCACCTCACATGTTCTTCCAATAGAAAAACTGTTTTTT
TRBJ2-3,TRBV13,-,CASSFVADTQYF,TGTGCCAGCAGCTTTGTAGCAGATACGCAGTATTTT
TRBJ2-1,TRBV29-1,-,CSVEESSGPSYNEQFF,TGCAGCGTTGAAGAAAGTAGCGGCCCCTCCTACAATGAGCAGTTCTTC
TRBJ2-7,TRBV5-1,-,CASRFQDSYEQYF,TGCGCCAGCAGATTCCAGGACTCCTACGAGCAGTACTTC
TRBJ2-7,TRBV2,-,CASSEGGSFYEQYF,TGTGCCAGCAGTGAAGGGGGGTCCTTCTACGAGCAGTACTTC
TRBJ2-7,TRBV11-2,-,CASSLEPPYEQYF,TGTGCCAGCAGCTTAGAGCCACCCTACGAGCAGTACTTC
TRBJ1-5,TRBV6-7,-,CASSPRRAGYWGRPQHF,TGTGCCAGCAGTCCCCGTCGAGCTGGCTATTGGGGTCGGCCCCAGCATTTT
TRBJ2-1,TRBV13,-,CASSEGNEQFF,TGTGCCAGCAGCGAGGGAAACGAGCAGTTCTTC
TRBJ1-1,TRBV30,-,CAWSVQVGENTEAFF,TGTGCCTGGAGTGTCCAGGTGGGGGAGAACACTGAAGCTTTCTTT
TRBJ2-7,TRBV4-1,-,CASSRTGAYEQYF,TGCGCCAGCAGCCGGACCGGCGCCTACGAGCAGTACTTC
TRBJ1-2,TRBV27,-,CASSLIPPGNYTF,TGTGCCAGCAGTTTAATACCTCCAGGGAACTACACCTTC
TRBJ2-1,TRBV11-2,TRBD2,CASSILARTYNEQFF,TGTGCCAGCAGCATACTAGCGAGGACCTACAATGAGCAGTTCTTC
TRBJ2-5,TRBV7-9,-,CASSPSGEATQYF,TGTGCCAGCAGCCCATCAGGGGAGGCGACCCAGTACTTC
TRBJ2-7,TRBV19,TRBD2,CASSTASGGLDYEQYF,TGTGCCAGTAGTACGGCTAGCGGGGGGCTCGACTACGAGCAGTACTTC
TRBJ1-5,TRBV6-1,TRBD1,CASSVLTGWENQPQHF,TGTGCCAGCAGTGTCCTGACAGGGTGGGAAAATCAGCCCCAGCATTTT